Shown below are 15 T cell receptor beta chains from a single sample sequenced in a study of blood T cell repertoires in COVID-19. The method was immunoSEQ multiplex PCR; TCRdb's version includes in-frame clones alone and lacks a portion of them. The sample records some 500,000 clones, over 75% being singletons. The sequenced sample consisted of PBMCs or T cells enriched from blood (not recorded which). Every receptor here comes from a woman aged 40-49 years who had recovered from COVID-19.

CDR3 sequence (DNA): TGCGCCAGCAGCCAGGGACAGGGGCTATACTATGGCTACACCTTC. This translates into CASSQGQGLYYGYTF. V is TRBV5-1 and J is TRBJ1-2; TRBD1 agrees at 10 bases. Germline trimming cut 4 bases from V and 3 bases from J; bases unmatched to any gene: 6. This CDR3 has 15 residues. The V gene's germline CDR1 is SGHRS and CDR2 YFSETQ.

The genes are TRBV5-6 and TRBJ2-7; no reliable D call. The CDR3 has 12 residues. CDR1 and CDR2 (germline): SGHDT, YYEEEE. Trimming shortened V by 1 base and J by 4 bases, and 6 bases separated the two germline ends. CDR3 DNA sequence: TGTGCCAGCAGCTTGTACGGTTACGAGCAGTACTTC. Translated, it gives CASSLYGYEQYF. Full variable domain (missing parts from reference TRBV5-6 and TRBJ2-7): DAGVTQSPTHLIKTRGQQVTLRCSPKSGHDTVSWYQQALGQGPQFIFQYYEEEERQRGNFPDRFSGHQFPNYSSELNVNALLLGDSALYLCASSLYGYEQYFGPGTRLTVT.

The gene calls are TRBV6-5 and TRBJ1-1; tentatively, D is TRBD1 (6 bases). V was cut by 10 bases and J by 4 bases, with 22 bases left in between. CDR1 and CDR2 (germline): MNHEY, SVGAGI. This CDR3 region has 15 residues. CDR3 DNA: TGTGCCACTACACCGGGGCGGGTAGGGGGCACTGAAGCTTTCTTT. Its translation is CATTPGRVGGTEAFF.

The chain couples TRBV19 to TRBJ2-7; 7 bases fit TRBD2. V shed 3 bases and J 2 bases; nucleotides not matched to a gene: 10. The CDR3 has 16 amino acids. Germline V gene lookup returns CDR1 LNHDA and CDR2 SQIVND (reference sequence). This chain's CDR3 is CASSIRGEARTYEQYF. The CDR3 DNA sequence: TGTGCCAGTAGTATCCGGGGGGAGGCCCGCACCTACGAGCAGTACTTC. The variable domain in full, completed from reference TRBV19 and TRBJ2-7, reads DGGITQSPKYLFRKEGQNVTLSCEQNLNHDAMYWYRQDPGQGLRLIYYSQIVNDFQKGDIAEGYSVSREKKESFPLTVTSAQKNPTAFYLCASSIRGEARTYEQYFGPGTRLTVT.

The chain recombines TRBV7-9 with TRBJ2-1, with 7 positions matching TRBD2. CDR3 length: 15 amino acids. The V and J ends lost 5 bases and 7 bases, in that order; junction bases with no gene match: 11. The germline V gene encodes CDR1 SEHNR and CDR2 FQNEAQ (reference sequence). The CDR3 DNA follows: TGTGCCAGCAGCCCAGTGGGAGGGCCAGTTAATGAGCAGTTCTTC. This sequence encodes CASSPVGGPVNEQFF.

The V gene is TRBV18, the J gene TRBJ1-3, with unresolved D. V was clipped by 2 bases and J by 8 bases, with 13 bases between them. The CDR3 loop spans 14 amino acids. CDR1 is KGHSH, CDR2 LQKENI, per germline. This CDR3 reads CASSPSLARDTIYF. In nucleotides, the CDR3 is TGTGCCAGCTCACCATCGCTGGCACGGGACACCATATATTTT.

This rearrangement joins TRBV15 to TRBJ1-2; D uncertain. The V end was cut by 6 bases, the J end by 8 bases, with 10 bases between. Germline lookup yields CDR1 LNHNV and CDR2 YYDKDF (reference sequence). This CDR3 spans 11 amino acids. CDR3 amino acids: CATRVTTGYTF. CDR3 in DNA: TGTGCCACCAGAGTCACAACAGGCTACACCTTC.

The genes are TRBV30 and TRBJ2-5; D is unresolved. The germline CDR1 and CDR2 sequences are GTSNPN and SVGIG (reference sequence). CDR3 length: 11 residues. Trimming shortened V by 2 bases and J by 3 bases, and 4 bases separated the two germline ends. CDR3 nucleotides: TGTGCCTGGAGTCATGAAGAGACCCAGTACTTC. Translating it yields CAWSHEETQYF.

The chain is built from TRBV18 and TRBJ1-2; D might be TRBD1 (5 bases). Germline values: CDR1 KGHSH, CDR2 LQKENI. CDR3 length: 14 amino acids. Trimming took off 4 bases at V and 8 bases at J, with 17 bases between the two ends. CDR3: CASSRRVAIEGYTF. For the CDR3, the DNA is TGTGCCAGCTCACGCAGGGTGGCGATCGAAGGCTACACCTTC.

The rearrangement links TRBV5-4 to TRBJ1-2; 10 bases are a match to TRBD1. This CDR3 has 15 residues. With 0 bases clipped from V and 8 bases from J, the junction kept 7 bases outside the gene matches. Germline assignment: CDR1 SGHNT and CDR2 YYREEE (reference sequence). Here the CDR3 DNA reads TGTGCCAGCAGCTTGGGCGGGGACAGGGGCCTAGGCTACACCTTC. Translation gives CASSLGGDRGLGYTF.

Only one count was recorded for this clone. The rearrangement uses TRBV7-9 and TRBJ1-3; the D is unclear. The germline V gene encodes CDR1 SEHNR and CDR2 FQNEAQ (reference sequence). The CDR3 loop spans 14 amino acids. V was clipped by 4 bases and J by 2 bases, with 9 bases between them. This CDR3 reads CASSYQGAGNTIYF. DNA for the CDR3: TGTGCCAGCAGCTACCAAGGAGCTGGAAACACCATATATTTT.

The chain's CDR3 is CASSLVPGQGTGEQFF. Here the CDR3 DNA reads TGTGCCAGCAGCTTGGTACCGGGACAGGGAACCGGTGAGCAGTTCTTC. The rearrangement links TRBV11-3 to TRBJ2-1; 9 nucleotides match TRBD1. Germline V gene data show CDR1 as SGHNT and CDR2 as YENEEA. V shed 3 bases and J 9 bases; nucleotides not matched to a gene: 12. CDR3 length equals 16 residues. The variable domain in full, with the rest retrieved from reference TRBV11-3 and TRBJ2-1, is EAGVVQSPRYKIIEKKQPVAFWCNPISGHNTLYWYLQNLGQGPELLIRYENEEAVDDSQLPKDRFSAERLKGVDSTLKIQPAELGDSAVYLCASSLVPGQGTGEQFFGPGTRLTVL.

The chain employs TRBV19 and TRBJ2-1; 13 bases match TRBD2. Trimming took 6 bases from V and 0 from J; bases not matched to a gene: 8. Germline V gene sequence: CDR1 LNHDA, CDR2 SQIVND (reference sequence). The CDR3 consists of 18 residues. CDR3 amino acids: CASSPEGLAGSSYNEQFF. The CDR3 nucleotides read TGTGCCAGTAGCCCGGAGGGACTAGCGGGAAGCTCCTACAATGAGCAGTTCTTC.

The CDR3 DNA reads as TGCAGCGTGCCGGACAGCCAAGAGACCCAGTACTTC. Translated: CSVPDSQETQYF. This chain joins TRBV29-1 and TRBJ2-5, with D possibly being TRBD1 (6 bases). The CDR3 runs 12 residues. V shed 6 bases and J shed 1 base, with 9 bases lying between them. The germline V gene has CDR1 SQVTM and CDR2 ANQGSEA.

The CDR3 here is CASSQEGLAGHNEQFF. CDR3 DNA sequence: TGCGCCAGCAGCCAAGAAGGACTAGCGGGCCACAATGAGCAGTTCTTC. The chain links TRBV4-1 to TRBJ2-1; 11 bases agree with TRBD2. Unmatched junction bases numbered 3, after V lost 0 bases and J lost 5 bases. This CDR3 is 16 amino acids long. Looked up from germline, CDR1 is MGHRA and CDR2 is YSYEKL.